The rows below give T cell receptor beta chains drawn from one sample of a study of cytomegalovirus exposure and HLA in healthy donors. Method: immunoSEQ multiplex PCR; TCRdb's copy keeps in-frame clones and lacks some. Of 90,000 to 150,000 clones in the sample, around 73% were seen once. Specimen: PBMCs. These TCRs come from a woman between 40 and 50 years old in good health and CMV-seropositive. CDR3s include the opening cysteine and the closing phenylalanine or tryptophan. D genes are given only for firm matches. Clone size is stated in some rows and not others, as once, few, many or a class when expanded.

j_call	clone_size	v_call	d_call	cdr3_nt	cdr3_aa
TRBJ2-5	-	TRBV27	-	TGTGCCAGCAGTTTAGGCTACCAAGAGACCCAGTACTTC	CASSLGYQETQYF
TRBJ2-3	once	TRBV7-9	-	TGTGCCAGCAGCCGAAGCTCTTCCCCAGGGGCGCAGTATTTT	CASSRSSSPGAQYF
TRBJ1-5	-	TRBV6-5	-	TGTGCCAGCAGTTACTCGGCCTATCAGCCCCAGCATTTT	CASSYSAYQPQHF
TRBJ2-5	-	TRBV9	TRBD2	TGTGCCAGCAGCCTCGCCCCAGCGGGGGGGCAAGAGACCCAGTACTTC	CASSLAPAGGQETQYF
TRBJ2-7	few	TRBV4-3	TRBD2	TGCGCCAGCAGCCCCAGACTAGCTGCCACCTACGAGCAGTACTTC	CASSPRLAATYEQYF
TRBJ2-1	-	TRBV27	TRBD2	TGTGCCAGCAGTTGGACTAGCGGGGGTGAGCAGTTCTTC	CASSWTSGGEQFF
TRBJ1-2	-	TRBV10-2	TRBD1	TGCGCCAGCAGTGAGCAGGGGGTCGGCTATGGCTACACCTTC	CASSEQGVGYGYTF
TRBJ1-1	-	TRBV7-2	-	TGTGCCGGCAGCCCAGAGGTCCAGGGTATACTTACGGCTTTCTTT	CAGSPEVQGILTAFF
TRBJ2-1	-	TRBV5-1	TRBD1	TGCGCCAGCAGCGTCCGACAGGGGCTATACAATGAGCAGTTCTTC	CASSVRQGLYNEQFF
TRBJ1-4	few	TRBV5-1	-	TGCGCCAGCAGCTTGGTCCCGGGCGGGGGGGCTTCGGATGAAAAACTGTTTTTT	CASSLVPGGGASDEKLFF
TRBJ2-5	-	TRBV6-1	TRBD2	TGTGCCAGCAGTGGGACTAGCGGGGGGGCCCTAACCCGAGCCCAGTACTTC	CASSGTSGGALTRAQYF
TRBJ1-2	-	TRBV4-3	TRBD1	TGCGCCAGCGGATCCGGACAGGGGGGTGCCTATGGCTACACCTTC	CASGSGQGGAYGYTF
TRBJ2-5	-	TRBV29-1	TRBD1	TGCAGCGTTGTAACAGGGGTGTCGGAGACCCAGTACTTC	CSVVTGVSETQYF
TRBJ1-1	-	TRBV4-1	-	TGCGCCAGCAGCCTCCGGGACATCCAGAACACTGAAGCTTTCTTT	CASSLRDIQNTEAFF
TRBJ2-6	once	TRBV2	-	TGTGCCAGCACCGACCAGGGGGGAGCTGGGGCCAACGTCCTGACTTTC	CASTDQGGAGANVLTF
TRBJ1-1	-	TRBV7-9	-	TGTGCCAGCAGCTTAGGCGGAGGGGCTGAAGCTTTCTTT	CASSLGGGAEAFF
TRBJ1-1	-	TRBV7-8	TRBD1	TGTGCCAGCAGCTTAGTGGGTGGACAGGTTAACACTGAAGCTTTCTTT	CASSLVGGQVNTEAFF
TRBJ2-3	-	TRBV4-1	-	TGCGCCAGCAGCCGAACGGACAGCAAGAGCACAGATACGCAGTATTTT	CASSRTDSKSTDTQYF
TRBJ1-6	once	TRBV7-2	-	TGTGCCAGCAGCTTAGGCTTAGATAATTCACCCCTCCACTTT	CASSLGLDNSPLHF
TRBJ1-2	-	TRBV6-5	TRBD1	TGTGCCAGCAAGGGGACAGGGTATGGCTACACCTTC	CASKGTGYGYTF
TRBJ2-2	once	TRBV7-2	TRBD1	TGTGCCAGCAAGGCCGCAGGGGGACGCACCGGGGAGCTGTTTTTT	CASKAAGGRTGELFF
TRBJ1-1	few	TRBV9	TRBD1	TGTGCCAGCAGCGGATCCGGGACAGGGGGGATGGGGGCTTTCTTT	CASSGSGTGGMGAFF
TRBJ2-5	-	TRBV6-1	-	TGTGCCAGCAGTGAAGCGCTGAGTCAAGAGACCCAGTACTTC	CASSEALSQETQYF
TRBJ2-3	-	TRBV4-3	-	TGCGCCAGCAGCCAAGACGGGGGTACGCAGTATTTT	CASSQDGGTQYF
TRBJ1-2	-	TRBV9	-	TGTGCCAGCAGCACCCCGGGTGGCGGCTACACCTTC	CASSTPGGGYTF
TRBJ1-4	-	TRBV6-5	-	TGTGCCAGCAGCCGAGCAATTTCTAATGAAAAACTGTTTTTT	CASSRAISNEKLFF
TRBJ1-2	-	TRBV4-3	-	TGCGCCAGCAGCCAAGCTTGGACACCGAGGCCGTATGGCTACACCTTC	CASSQAWTPRPYGYTF
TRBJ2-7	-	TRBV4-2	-	TGTGCCAGCAGCCACGTGGGGGCAGCCTACGAGCAGTACTTC	CASSHVGAAYEQYF
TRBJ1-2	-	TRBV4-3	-	TGCGCCAGCAGCCAACGCAGAGGTAGCACCTATGGCTACACCTTC	CASSQRRGSTYGYTF
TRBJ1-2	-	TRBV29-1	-	TGCAGCGTTGAAGATTCCGGACAGCAAAGCTATGGCTACACCTTC	CSVEDSGQQSYGYTF
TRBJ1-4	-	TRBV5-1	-	TGCGCCAGCAGCTTGGTTCAGGGAAACGAAAAACTGTTTTTT	CASSLVQGNEKLFF
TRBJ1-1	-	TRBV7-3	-	TGTGCCAGCAGCTTAAGGCAGGGGACTGAAGCTTTCTTT	CASSLRQGTEAFF
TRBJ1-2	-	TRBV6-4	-	TGTGCCAGCAGTGACTCTGGCACGCGCTCAGGGGAGTACTACTATGGCTACACCTTC	CASSDSGTRSGEYYYGYTF
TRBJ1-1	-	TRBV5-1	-	TGCGCCAGCAGCAGCAGGCCAGGACAGAACACTGAAGCTTTCTTT	CASSSRPGQNTEAFF
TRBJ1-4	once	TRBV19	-	TGTGCCAGTAGACAGGTAGATGAAAAACTGTTTTTT	CASRQVDEKLFF
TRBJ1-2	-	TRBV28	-	TGTGCCAGCAGCCCTATGGTAAACTATGGCTACACCTTC	CASSPMVNYGYTF
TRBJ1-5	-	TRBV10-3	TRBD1	TGTGCCATCAGTGAGAGAGGGGACAGGGGGCATCAGCCCCAGCATTTT	CAISERGDRGHQPQHF
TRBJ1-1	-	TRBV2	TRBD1	TGTGCCAGCGCCGACAGGGGGGCTCTGAGCACTGAAGCTTTCTTT	CASADRGALSTEAFF
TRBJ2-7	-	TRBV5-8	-	TGTGCCAGCAGCTTGAGCTGGGGCTCATCCACCTACGAGCAGTACTTC	CASSLSWGSSTYEQYF
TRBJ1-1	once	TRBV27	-	TGTGCCAGCCGTCTTCAGTCCACTCTAGGCACTGAAGCTTTCTTT	CASRLQSTLGTEAFF
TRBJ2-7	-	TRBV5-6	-	TGTGCCAGCTTTTGGGGCCCCCCCCCTGGGACCTACGAGCAGTACTTC	CASFWGPPPGTYEQYF
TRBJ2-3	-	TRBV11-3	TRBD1	TGTGCCAGCACCGACAGGGGCAGCACAGATACGCAGTATTTT	CASTDRGSTDTQYF
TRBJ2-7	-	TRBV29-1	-	TGCAGCGGTGAATCCATACCAGGCGAGCAGTACTTC	CSGESIPGEQYF
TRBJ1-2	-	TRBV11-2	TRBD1	TGTGCCAGCAGCTGGACAGGGGACTATGGCTACACCTTC	CASSWTGDYGYTF
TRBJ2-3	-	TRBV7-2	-	TGTGCCAGCAGCTTCCCCAAAGATACGCAGTATTTT	CASSFPKDTQYF
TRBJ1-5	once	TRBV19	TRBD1	TGTGCCAGTAGGACTGGGACAGCTAGCAATCAGCCCCAGCATTTT	CASRTGTASNQPQHF
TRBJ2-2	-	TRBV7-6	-	TGTGCCAGCAGCCGGACGGAGGACACCGGGGAGCTGTTTTTT	CASSRTEDTGELFF
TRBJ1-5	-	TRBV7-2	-	TGTGCCAGCAGCTTAGAGCAGGTTGGGGCCAATCAGCCCCAGCATTTT	CASSLEQVGANQPQHF
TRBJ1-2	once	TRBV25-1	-	TGTGCCAGCAGTGAAGGACTCGTTTATGGCTACACCTTC	CASSEGLVYGYTF
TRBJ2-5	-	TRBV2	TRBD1	TGTGCCAGCGGGAACGACAGGGCCCAAGAGACCCAGTACTTC	CASGNDRAQETQYF
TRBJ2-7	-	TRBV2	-	TGTGCCAGCAGGGGACTGGGCTCCTACGAGCAGTACTTC	CASRGLGSYEQYF
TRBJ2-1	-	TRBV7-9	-	TGTGCCAGCAGCTTATGGGGAGCCTGGGGGGAAAATGAGCAGTTCTTC	CASSLWGAWGENEQFF
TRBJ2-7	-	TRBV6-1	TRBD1	TGTGCCAGCAGTGGAGGGGACAGATTATACGAGCAGTACTTC	CASSGGDRLYEQYF
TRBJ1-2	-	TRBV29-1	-	TGCAGCGTTCCCCACAGGAACTATGGCTACACCTTC	CSVPHRNYGYTF
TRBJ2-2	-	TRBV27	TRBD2	TGTGCCAGCAGTTTAGAAAGCGGCGGGAGGATAGTGGACACCGGGGAGCTGTTTTTT	CASSLESGGRIVDTGELFF
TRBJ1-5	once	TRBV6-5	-	TGTGCCAGCAAAACCGGGACATCCGCCCAGCATTTT	CASKTGTSAQHF
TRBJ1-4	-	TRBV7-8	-	TGTGCCAGCAGCTTCGGGGGGCTAGGGGAAAAACTGTTTTTT	CASSFGGLGEKLFF
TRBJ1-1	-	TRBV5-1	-	TGCGCCAGCAGCTTACCCGGGTTTGGGACTGAAGCTTTCTTT	CASSLPGFGTEAFF
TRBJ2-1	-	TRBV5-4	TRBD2	TGTGCCAGCAGCTTGCGGGGGGGCATTGCCGATGAGCAGTTCTTC	CASSLRGGIADEQFF